The clone carrying this TCR beta chain was recorded many times. What it binds is not known. This specimen comes from a study of blood T cells in healthy people across ages. A second roughly 6 to 12 cycle PCR used barcoded and J-beta primers. Unique molecular identifiers of 12 random nucleotides labeled each cDNA. Paired-end reads containing CDR3 totaled no fewer than 2.5 million for each sample. TCRdb reprocessed the 5' RACE reads via MiXCR and lists one record per CDR3 protein. The table shows under 2,000,000 distinct CDR3 sequences, with roughly 50% occurring only once. Broader study findings: As naive T cell percentage varied, TCR beta diversity correlated strongly with it.

Total RNA was isolated from each sample in quantities of at least 5 micrograms. The CDR3 runs to 13 residues. Germline CDR1 is SEHNR and CDR2 is FQNEAQ (reference sequence). Trimming took off 2 bases at V and 5 bases at J, with 9 bases between the two ends. This TCR derives from a middle-aged woman in good health. What was sequenced was blood. The chain is built from TRBV7-9 and TRBJ2-5; possibly TRBD2 for D (6 bases). CDR3 protein: CASSLLASETQYF. The CDR3 region has the DNA TGTGCCAGCAGCTTACTAGCGTCGGAGACCCAGTACTTC.